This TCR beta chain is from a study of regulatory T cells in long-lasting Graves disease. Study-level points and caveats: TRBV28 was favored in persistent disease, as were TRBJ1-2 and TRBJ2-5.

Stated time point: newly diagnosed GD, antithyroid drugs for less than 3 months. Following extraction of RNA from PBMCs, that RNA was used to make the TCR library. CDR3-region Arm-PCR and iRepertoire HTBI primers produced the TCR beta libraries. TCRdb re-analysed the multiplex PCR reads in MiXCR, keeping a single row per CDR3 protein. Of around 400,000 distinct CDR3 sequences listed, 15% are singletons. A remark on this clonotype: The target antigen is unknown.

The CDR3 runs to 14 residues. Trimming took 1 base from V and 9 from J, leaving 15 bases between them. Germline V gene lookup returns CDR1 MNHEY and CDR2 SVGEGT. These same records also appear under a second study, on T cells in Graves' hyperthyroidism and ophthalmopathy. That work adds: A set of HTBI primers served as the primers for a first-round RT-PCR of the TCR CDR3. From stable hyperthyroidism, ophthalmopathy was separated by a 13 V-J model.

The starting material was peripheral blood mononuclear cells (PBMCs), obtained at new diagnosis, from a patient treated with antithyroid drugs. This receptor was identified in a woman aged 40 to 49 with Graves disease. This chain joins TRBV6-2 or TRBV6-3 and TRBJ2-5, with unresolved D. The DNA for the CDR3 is TGTGCCAGCAGTTACTTCGATTCACAAGGACCCCAGTACTTC. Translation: CASSYFDSQGPQYF.